Listed below are T cell receptor beta chains from one sample, sequenced in a study of CD8+CD57+ T cells in acquired aplastic anemia. TCRdb reprocessed the reads with MiXCR, giving one entry per CDR3 protein. Among 150,000 or so distinct CDR3 sequences listed, about 45% were seen once. Sequenced material: sorted CD4+, CD8+, or CD8+CD57+ T cells (not recorded which) from PBMCs. These receptors were collected from a human donor with aplastic anemia. The CDR3 runs from the conserved cysteine through the conserved F or W. The D gene is left open where the match is weak. Clone size, where shown, is once, few, many, or a class for clones that have expanded.

TRBJ2-7,-,14,-,TRBV10-3,CAISDGGSIYEQYF,TGTGCCATCAGTGATGGTGGGAGTATCTACGAGCAGTACTTC
TRBJ1-2,-,13,-,TRBV15,CATSRGGGYGYTF,TGTGCCACCAGCAGGGGAGGGGGCTATGGCTACACCTTC
TRBJ2-1,TRBD2,14,many,TRBV12-3/TRBV12-4,CASNPGLAYNEQFF,TGTGCCAGCAACCCGGGACTAGCCTACAATGAGCAGTTCTTC
TRBJ1-1,TRBD1,14,many,TRBV5-1,CASSAGQWNTEAFF,TGCGCCAGCAGCGCGGGACAGTGGAACACTGAAGCTTTCTTT
TRBJ2-2,-,12,-,TRBV10-3,CATEGSTGELFF,TGTGCCACCGAGGGAAGCACCGGGGAGCTGTTCTTT
TRBJ1-1,-,12,-,TRBV7-9,CASALVGTEAFF,TGTGCCAGCGCTTTGGTAGGGACTGAAGCTTTCTTT
TRBJ2-7,-,11,-,TRBV7-2,CASSLQREQYF,TGTGCCAGCAGCCTACAGAGGGAGCAGTACTTC
TRBJ2-7,TRBD2,15,many,TRBV27,CASSSLGAGGAEQYF,TGTGCCAGCAGTTCCCTGGGAGCGGGGGGTGCCGAGCAGTACTTC
TRBJ1-2,-,13,many,TRBV5-1,CASSLGYRDGYTF,TGCGCCAGCAGCTTGGGCTACAGGGATGGCTACACCTTC
TRBJ2-1,TRBD2,14,few,TRBV19,CASSKREAYNEQFF,TGTGCCAGTAGTAAGCGGGAGGCCTACAATGAGCAGTTCTTC
TRBJ2-2,TRBD2,17,many,TRBV7-8,CASSTEGLAGGVRELFF,TGTGCCAGCAGCACCGAGGGACTAGCGGGGGGCGTTAGGGAGCTGTTTTTT
TRBJ1-5,-,13,many,TRBV20-1,CSAPPGAGQPQHF,TGCAGTGCCCCCCCCGGGGCAGGACAGCCCCAGCATTTT
TRBJ2-7,-,14,-,TRBV9,CASSVDGVSYEQYF,TGTGCCAGCAGCGTTGACGGAGTCTCCTACGAGCAGTACTTC
TRBJ2-7,-,13,many,TRBV7-2,CASSSRNSYEQYF,TGTGCCAGCAGCTCCCGAAACTCCTACGAGCAGTACTTC
TRBJ2-1,-,15,many,TRBV14,CASSPGLSPNNEQFF,TGTGCCAGCAGCCCAGGACTGTCACCAAACAATGAGCAGTTCTTC
TRBJ1-1,-,12,many,TRBV6-6,CASSHPRTEAFF,TGTGCCAGCAGTCACCCGCGCACTGAAGCTTTCTTT
TRBJ1-1,TRBD1,17,many,TRBV20-1,CSAAWDRGWPMNTEAFF,TGCAGTGCTGCTTGGGACAGGGGTTGGCCCATGAACACTGAAGCTTTCTTT
TRBJ1-1,-,15,many,TRBV19,CASSTIQKRNTEAFF,TGTGCCAGTAGTACGATACAGAAAAGGAACACTGAAGCTTTCTTT
TRBJ2-3,-,18,-,TRBV13,CASSVGAGVMGGEDTQYF,TGTGCCAGCAGCGTAGGAGCAGGCGTCATGGGGGGCGAGGATACGCAGTATTTT
TRBJ1-2,TRBD1,14,many,TRBV6-1,CASSDEGANYGYTF,TGTGCCAGCAGTGATGAGGGGGCAAACTATGGCTACACCTTC
TRBJ1-4,-,12,many,TRBV6-1,CASGDRSEKLFF,TGTGCCAGCGGAGACCGTTCAGAAAAACTGTTTTTT
TRBJ2-1,TRBD2,14,-,TRBV6-2/TRBV6-3,CASRPGLAGREQFF,TGTGCCAGCAGGCCGGGACTAGCGGGGCGTGAGCAGTTCTTC
TRBJ2-7,-,17,many,TRBV2,CASSERVKQANFYEQYF,TGTGCCAGCAGTGAACGGGTGAAACAGGCGAACTTCTACGAGCAGTACTTC
TRBJ1-2,-,13,-,TRBV7-9,CASNSGTGYGYTF,TGTGCCAGCAACTCCGGGACCGGCTATGGCTACACCTTC
TRBJ1-4,-,16,-,TRBV7-6,CASSLTPVATNEKLFF,TGTGCCAGCAGCCTAACACCGGTTGCAACTAATGAAAAACTGTTTTTT
TRBJ1-2,-,13,many,TRBV3-1,CASSQDGAYGYTF,TGTGCCAGCAGCCAGGACGGAGCGTATGGCTACACCTTC
TRBJ2-1,-,15,once,TRBV4-3,CASSQARSSYNEQFF,TGCGCCAGCAGCCAAGCTCGAAGCTCCTACAATGAGCAGTTCTTC
TRBJ2-1,-,12,-,TRBV29-1,CSVERGADEQFF,TGCAGCGTTGAAAGGGGGGCTGATGAGCAGTTCTTC
TRBJ2-1,-,23,few,TRBV29-1,CSVPPRVSRPVVGGRGSYNEQFF,TGCAGCGTCCCCCCCAGGGTTAGTAGGCCCGTAGTGGGGGGAAGGGGCTCCTACAATGAGCAGTTCTTC
TRBJ2-2,-,14,-,TRBV19,CASSMGRAGGELFF,TGTGCCAGTAGTATGGGGCGGGCTGGCGGGGAGCTGTTTTTT
TRBJ1-6,TRBD1,14,medium-sized,TRBV7-9,CASSKGAGNSPLHF,TGTGCCAGCAGTAAGGGGGCCGGGAATTCACCCCTCCACTTT
TRBJ2-7,TRBD1,15,many,TRBV12-3/TRBV12-4,CASSKIGQVGYEQYF,TGTGCCAGCAGTAAGATAGGACAGGTCGGCTACGAGCAGTACTTC
TRBJ1-5,-,18,few,TRBV2,CASSQGPLPYDSNQPQHF,TGTGCCAGCAGCCAAGGGCCCCTCCCATACGATAGCAATCAGCCCCAGCATTTT
TRBJ2-5,-,15,many,TRBV6-5,CASSYSWGQGETQYF,TGTGCCAGCAGTTACTCTTGGGGGCAAGGGGAGACCCAGTACTTC
TRBJ2-6,-,19,once,TRBV13,CASSFSRYREGAGANVLTF,TGTGCCAGCAGCTTTAGTAGGTACAGGGAAGGAGCTGGGGCCAACGTCCTGACTTTC
TRBJ2-1,-,14,many,TRBV24-1,CATSEAGIRDEQFF,TGTGCCACCAGTGAAGCAGGGATCCGGGATGAGCAGTTCTTC
TRBJ2-7,-,13,few,TRBV20-1,CSALYRDTYEQYF,TGCAGTGCACTTTACCGGGACACCTACGAGCAGTACTTC
TRBJ1-6,-,15,many,TRBV10-1,CASSLTEPYNSPLHF,TGCGCCAGCAGTCTGACAGAACCTTATAATTCACCCCTCCACTTT
TRBJ2-7,TRBD1,13,many,TRBV7-6,CASSPGTDYEQYF,TGTGCCAGCAGCCCCGGGACAGACTACGAGCAGTACTTC
TRBJ1-2,-,11,-,TRBV28,CASSLRRGYTF,TGTGCCAGCAGTTTGAGGAGAGGCTACACCTTC
TRBJ2-2,-,16,many,TRBV7-6,CASSLELGLHSGELFF,TGTGCCAGCAGCTTAGAGCTCGGTTTGCACTCAGGGGAGCTGTTTTTT
TRBJ2-3,-,14,-,TRBV6-1,CARVPGRTPDTQYF,TGTGCTAGAGTACCGGGACGCACGCCAGATACGCAGTATTTT
TRBJ1-2,TRBD1,12,-,TRBV6-1,CASSHTGVLYTF,TGTGCCAGCAGCCACACAGGGGTACTCTACACCTTC
TRBJ1-4,-,13,-,TRBV7-2,CASSLETGEKLFF,TGTGCCAGCAGCTTAGAAACAGGAGAAAAACTGTTTTTT
TRBJ1-2,TRBD1,14,many,TRBV5-4,CASRGQQANYGYTF,TGTGCCAGCAGGGGACAGCAAGCTAACTATGGCTACACCTTC
TRBJ1-1,-,15,-,TRBV24-1,CATSDRSRGFTEAFF,TGTGCCACCAGTGATAGGTCGAGGGGGTTCACTGAAGCTTTCTTT
TRBJ1-5,TRBD1,14,many,TRBV20-1,CSARGQGGYQPQHF,TGCAGTGCTAGAGGACAGGGAGGATATCAGCCCCAGCATTTT
TRBJ2-7,-,14,few,TRBV7-9,CASSHDMSSYEQYF,TGTGCCAGCAGCCATGACATGAGCTCCTACGAGCAGTACTTC
TRBJ1-5,-,13,many,TRBV15,CATSRRSNQPQHF,TGTGCCACCAGCAGACGGAGCAATCAGCCCCAGCATTTT
TRBJ2-7,-,13,many,TRBV7-9,CASSSSSAPDRDF,TGTGCCAGCAGCTCCTCCTCGGCACCTGACCGGGACTTC
TRBJ2-7,-,13,-,TRBV7-6,CASSPDSTYEQYF,TGTGCCAGCAGCCCAGACAGTACCTACGAGCAGTACTTC
TRBJ1-2,-,13,few,TRBV7-2,CASSFMANYGYTF,TGTGCCAGCAGCTTCATGGCTAACTATGGCTACACCTTC
TRBJ2-5,TRBD1,15,few,TRBV5-4,CASWSPGTGRQTQYF,TGTGCCAGCTGGAGTCCGGGGACAGGTCGTCAGACCCAGTACTTC
TRBJ1-2,-,12,many,TRBV20-1,CSAPGQNYGYTF,TGCAGTGCCCCGGGGCAGAACTATGGCTACACCTTC
TRBJ1-1,-,14,-,TRBV5-1,CASSLRGINTGAFF,TGCGCCAGCAGCTTGCGAGGGATAAACACTGGAGCTTTCTTT